Reported below is one T cell receptor (beta chain). Its matching antigen is unknown. This sample is drawn from a study of regulatory T cells in long-lasting Graves disease. Study conclusions and caveats: Clonotypes that were public and shared totalled 2,500 to 3,000 in persistent patients versus about 1,000 in new patients.

As for time point: persistent/refractory GD, antithyroid drugs over 5 years with positive TRAb. The TCR library was prepared using RNA isolated from PBMCs. American Thyroid Association guidelines served as the basis for diagnosing Graves' disease. Sequencing libraries for TCR beta were prepared with iRepertoire HTBI primers and Arm-PCR of CDR3 regions. MiXCR, applied by TCRdb to the multiplex PCR reads, yields one record per CDR3 protein. The profile shows about 460,000 distinct CDR3 sequences, around a fifth of them singletons. The sequence was collected from a female donor with Graves disease. This specimen consisted of peripheral blood mononuclear cells (PBMCs), obtained when the disease was refractory, from a patient treated with antithyroid drugs.

The CDR3 bases are TGTGCCAGCTCACCGGGACAGGGGATGAATGAGCAGTTCTTC. It translates to CASSPGQGMNEQFF. This rearrangement joins TRBV18 to TRBJ2-1; TRBD1 aligns across 10 bases. Germline CDR1 KGHSH, CDR2 LQKENI. This CDR3 has 14 amino acids. Trimming took 3 bases from V and 7 from J; bases not matched to a gene: 3.